The 15 T cell receptor beta chains listed next were all sequenced from one sample in a study of shared clonotypes between healthy human individuals. TCRdb's table, derived via immunoSEQ multiplex PCR, lists solely in-frame clones and lacks some. The table records about 2 million clones, approximately 94% of them present only once. CD45RO-negative, CCR7-positively selected cells formed the naive CD8 fraction, excluding terminally differentiated effector memory CD45RA+ cells. Input material: naive CD8+ T cells sorted from blood. The receptors derive from a man between 18 and 29 years old in good health.

This clone was recorded once. The same CDR3 can be traced to other DNA sequences in this sample. CDR3 in amino acids: CASSPGLVYEQYF. DNA for the CDR3: TGTGCCAGCTCTCCGGGACTAGTCTACGAGCAGTACTTC. The V and J genes are TRBV19 and TRBJ2-7, with TRBD2 matching 8 bases. V shed 9 bases and J 3 bases; nucleotides not matched to a gene: 7. Per germline, CDR1 LNHDA and CDR2 SQIVND (reference sequence). The CDR3 totals 13 residues.

V usage is TRBV4-1 and J usage is TRBJ2-3; TRBD1 aligns across 7 bases. J lost 0 bases, V lost 4 bases, and 7 bases had no gene match. Germline values: CDR1 MGHRA, CDR2 YSYEKL. The CDR3 runs 16 residues. The DNA for the CDR3 is TGCGCCAGCAGCCCCCGGGACAGTGGGAGCACAGATACGCAGTATTTT. This translates into CASSPRDSGSTDTQYF.

This chain uses TRBV6-5 with TRBJ2-3; D may correspond to TRBD1 or TRBD2 (6 bases each). CDR1 is MNHEY, CDR2 SVGAGI, per germline. The V end was cut by 1 base, the J end by 2 bases, with 10 bases between. The CDR3 length is 15 residues. This chain's CDR3 is CASSYWGADTDTQYF. The CDR3 nucleotides are TGTGCCAGCAGTTACTGGGGGGCGGACACAGATACGCAGTATTTT.

This chain connects TRBV6-5 to TRBJ2-4; 10 positions agree with TRBD1. The V gene end was trimmed by 6 bases and the J gene end by 8 bases; junction bases not matched to a gene: 4. The CDR3 runs 13 residues. The germline gives CDR1 MNHEY, CDR2 SVGAGI. The CDR3 DNA follows: TGTGCCAGCAGCTACGGACAGGGGGACATTCAGTACTTC. Its protein is CASSYGQGDIQYF.

About this clone: Other DNA sequences in this sample translate to the same CDR3. V usage is TRBV5-4 and J usage is TRBJ2-7, with 7 bases aligning to TRBD1. Trimming cost V 3 bases and J 1 base; bases outside gene matches: 4. Germline V gene lookup returns CDR1 SGHNT and CDR2 YYREEE (reference sequence). CDR3 length equals 14 residues. CDR3 nucleotides: TGTGCCAGCAGCTCAAGGGACAGTTCCTACGAGCAGTACTTC. Translating it yields CASSSRDSSYEQYF. Complete variable domain (other parts from reference TRBV5-4 and TRBJ2-7): ETGVTQSPTHLIKTRGQQVTLRCSSQSGHNTVSWYQQALGQGPQFIFQYYREEENGRGNFPPRFSGLQFPNYSSELNVNALELDDSALYLCASSSRDSSYEQYFGPGTRLTVT.

The V gene is TRBV28, the J gene TRBJ2-7; 8 bases agree with TRBD1. The germline gives CDR1 MDHEN, CDR2 SYDVKM. The CDR3 has 14 amino acids. Trimming cost V 6 bases and J 2 bases; bases outside gene matches: 6. The CDR3 DNA is TGTGCCAGCAGCGCGACGGGACAGGCCTACGAGCAGTACTTC. Its protein product is CASSATGQAYEQYF.

The CDR3 bases are TGTGCCAGCAGCTTAGAATGGTCACAACGAGAGACCCAGTACTTC. This gives the protein CASSLEWSQRETQYF. The V and J genes are TRBV11-2 and TRBJ2-5, with D uncertain. V dropped 0 bases and J dropped 4 bases, with 12 bases sitting between them. The germline V gene encodes CDR1 SGHAT and CDR2 FQNNGV. This CDR3 is 15 amino acids long.

The chain has TRBV11-2 and TRBJ2-7; TRBD1 agrees at 9 bases. The CDR3 is made up of 16 amino acids. Trimming at V came to 2 bases and at J to 2 bases, leaving 7 bases not matched to a gene. Germline CDR1 SGHAT, CDR2 FQNNGV. The CDR3 DNA reads TGTGCCAGCAGCTTAACCTACGGGACAGGGACCTACGAGCAGTACTTC. It translates to CASSLTYGTGTYEQYF.

This clone was recorded only once. The rearrangement joins TRBV5-4 to TRBJ2-7; D assignment may be TRBD1 or TRBD2 (5 bases each). The germline V and J ends were trimmed by 4 bases and 6 bases, with 11 bases remaining between them. Germline values: CDR1 SGHNT, CDR2 YYREEE (reference sequence). This CDR3 spans 12 amino acids. The CDR3 spells CASSPAGSEQYF. The DNA of the CDR3 is TGTGCCAGCAGCCCCGCAGGGAGCGAGCAGTACTTC.

The gene calls are TRBV5-8 and TRBJ2-5, with D unclear. This CDR3 spans 13 amino acids. With 0 bases removed from V and 3 bases from J, the gap between germline ends came to 6 bases. CDR1 is SGHTS, CDR2 YDEGEE, per germline. The CDR3: CASSLDQEETQYF. The CDR3 nucleotides are TGTGCCAGCAGCTTGGATCAAGAAGAGACCCAGTACTTC.

V gene TRBV9 combines with J gene TRBJ1-1; perhaps TRBD1 as D (6 bases). Deletions cut 6 bases from V and 2 bases from J, with 14 bases between. This CDR3 spans 14 amino acids. The germline gives CDR1 SGDLS, CDR2 YYNGEE. The CDR3 DNA sequence: TGTGCCAGCACGACGGGGGCGTTCAACACTGAAGCTTTCTTT. Its protein is CASTTGAFNTEAFF.

On this clone itself: Different DNA sequences within this sample yield the same CDR3. The chain employs TRBV5-1 and TRBJ2-7; D remains ambiguous. CDR1 SGHRS and CDR2 YFSETQ come from the germline V gene. This CDR3 contains 12 residues. Between the trimmed V and J ends, which lost 0 bases and 6 bases, there was a span of 7 bases. CDR3 in DNA: TGCGCCAGCAGCTTGGCAGGAAGCGAGCAGTACTTC. It is translated as CASSLAGSEQYF.

The chain employs TRBV7-6 and TRBJ2-7; D is unresolved. Per germline, CDR1 SGHVS and CDR2 FNYEAQ. V lost 6 bases, J lost 0 bases, and 18 bases lay in between. The CDR3 has 16 amino acids. CDR3 loop: CASSQLSNEFSYEQYF. The CDR3 coding sequence is TGTGCCAGCAGTCAACTCTCCAACGAATTCTCCTACGAGCAGTACTTC.

V is TRBV11-2 and J is TRBJ2-7; D is ambiguous. Germline CDR1 is SGHAT and CDR2 is FQNNGV. CDR3 length: 13 amino acids. Trimming cost V 4 bases and J 3 bases, with 10 bases left between them. The CDR3: CASSSPSVYEQYF. The CDR3 DNA is TGTGCCAGCAGCTCTCCATCGGTCTACGAGCAGTACTTC.

This chain connects TRBV4-3 to TRBJ2-5; D possibly corresponds to TRBD1 (5 bases). In germline, CDR1 is LGHNA, CDR2 YSLEER. Trimming left V 1 base short and J 1 base short, with 10 bases between. The CDR3 spans 15 residues. CDR3 sequence: CASSQGVTVQETQYF. As DNA, the CDR3 is TGCGCCAGCAGCCAAGGGGTGACAGTCCAAGAGACCCAGTACTTC.